This T cell receptor (beta chain) stems from a study of blood T cells in healthy people across ages. Germline-derived CDR1 and CDR2 are SNHLY and FYNNEI. Trimming shortened V by 5 bases and J by 6 bases, and 19 bases separated the two germline ends. The CDR3 has 15 amino acids. Using a J-beta primer mix together with a sample-barcoded 5' primer, a second PCR was run for about 7 to 12 cycles. From the 5' RACE reads, TCRdb called clonotypes with MiXCR, one entry per CDR3 protein. The data hold more than 500,000 distinct CDR3 sequences, with about 27% observed a single time. This sample also appeared in a second study, on T cells of mothers and their children. That paper notes: Three healthy Caucasian mothers and their six children donated. The data showed no persistent microchimeric T cell clones.

The sample was blood. The chain couples TRBV2 to TRBJ1-2; possible D gene TRBD1, 6 bases. This clonotype was sampled from a boy aged 2 to 10 in good health. CDR3 amino acids: CASSPSGTQPHGYTF. CDR3 nucleotide sequence: TGTGCCAGCAGTCCAAGCGGGACACAACCCCATGGCTACACCTTC.